This TCR beta chain came from a study of T cell repertoires in cytomegalovirus infection. The CDR3 extends over 19 amino acids. CDR1 is LGHNA, CDR2 YSLEER, per germline. V lost 1 base, J lost 2 bases, and 14 bases stayed unmatched. TCRdb re-called the reads with MiXCR, one entry per CDR3 protein. The sample carries about 310,000 distinct CDR3 sequences, under 20% recorded once. This clonotype was detected ten times or more. Sequenced: PBMCs. The chain recombines TRBV4-3 with TRBJ2-3, with 8 bases lining up with TRBD2. The TCR sequence derives from a human donor in good health (CMV status not recorded). Some clones in this sample may be carry-over from other donors' samples. The CDR3: CASSQGLGTAGDITDTQYF. The CDR3 DNA reads as TGCGCCAGCAGCCAAGGTCTAGGTACAGCGGGGGATATCACAGATACGCAGTATTTT.